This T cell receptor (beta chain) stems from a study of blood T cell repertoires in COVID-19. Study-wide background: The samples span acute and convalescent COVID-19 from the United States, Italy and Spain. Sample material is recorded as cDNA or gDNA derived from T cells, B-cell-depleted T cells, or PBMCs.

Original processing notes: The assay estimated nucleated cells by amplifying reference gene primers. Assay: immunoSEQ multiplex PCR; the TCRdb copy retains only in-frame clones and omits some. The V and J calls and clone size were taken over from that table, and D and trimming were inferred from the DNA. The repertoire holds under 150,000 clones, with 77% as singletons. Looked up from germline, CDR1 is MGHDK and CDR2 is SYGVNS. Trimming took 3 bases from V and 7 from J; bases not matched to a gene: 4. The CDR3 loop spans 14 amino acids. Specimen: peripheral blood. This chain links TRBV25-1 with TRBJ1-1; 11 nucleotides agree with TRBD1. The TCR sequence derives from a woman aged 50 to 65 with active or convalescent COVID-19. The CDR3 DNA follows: TGTGCCAGCAGTGAGGGGACAGGGGGGGGTGAAGCTTTCTTT. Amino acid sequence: CASSEGTGGGEAFF.